This T cell receptor beta chain was captured by sequencing in a study of blood T cells in healthy people across ages (dated by TCRdb to between 2015 and 2016). About the study as a whole: In model experiments, template switching captured roughly one uniquely barcoded TCR beta cDNA molecule for every two T cells. To track age-related changes in TCR beta repertoire diversity, the study relied on deep sequencing normalized with unique cDNA molecular identifiers. The donors were divided into four age groups: young (average approximately 17 years), middle-aged (around 37), aged (approximately 62) and long-lived (about 84). Donors of different ages were randomly distributed across sequencing lanes to avoid experimental bias. Two additional independent replicas of 1 million unique cDNA reads from the same blood draw were analyzed for two donors (one aged 18 to 29 and one aged 80 or older). Here is what the overall study found, with its caveats: The long-lived group showed more naive CD4+ T cells, fewer expanded clones and increased TCR diversity than the aged group, suggesting age selection. As age increased, observed TCR beta diversity per million T cells dropped in a roughly linear way, and a significant reduction was already evident by age about 40. Donor CMV infection status was unknown, potentially confounding age-related changes in expanded clonotypes. Observed TCR beta diversity correlated strongly with the percentage of naive T cells measured by flow cytometry. Bulk unsorted PBMC profiling prevented conclusive comparison of naive and antigen-experienced compartments. Estimates of total diversity based on one million sequenced T cells were regarded as lower bounds and as underestimates.

Including cysteine and phenylalanine, the CDR3 has 14 amino acids. Here the CDR3 DNA is all that survives: 42 bases in frame from base 1. V ends up 4 bases short and J 7 bases short, with an unmatched junction base count of 6. The donors were roughly 40 Caucasian individuals from Russia, aged roughly 6 to 100 years, who were systemically healthy. Approximately 9.7 milliliters of peripheral blood were drawn from each donor into EDTA-treated Vacutainer tubes. PBMCs were isolated by Ficoll-Paque density-gradient centrifugation, with at least 6 million obtained per sample. Trizol reagent was used to extract total RNA from PBMCs, with at least 5 micrograms per sample. For every donor, flow cytometry on a PBMC aliquot measured the percentage of naive CD45RAhigh/CD27high T cells. A note on this clonotype: No antigen is known for it. No clone much larger than this one lies a single base away; base qualities are absent.

Library creation used 5' RACE. Sequencing was performed on an Illumina HiSeq 2500. A second PCR of about 6 to 11 cycles was performed with a sample-barcoded 5' primer and a J-beta primer mix. Each TCR beta cDNA molecule received a unique molecular identifier from a template-switch 5' adaptor carrying 12 random nucleotides. Each sample yielded at least 3 million CDR3-containing paired-end reads. First-strand cDNA was synthesized from all RNA with the Mint cDNA synthesis kit, primed by a TRBC-specific oligonucleotide. Following uracil-DNA glycosylase treatment, all cDNA underwent a first 18-cycle PCR with the universal primers M1SS and BC2_uni_R. From the authors' description of their analysis: Each sample was normalized by randomly selecting 1 million high-quality reads, each carrying a distinct molecular identifier. Reads with shared molecular identifiers were discarded instead of being binned into consensus sequences. CDR3 identification, clonotype clustering and error correction used MiTCR with a Q25 quality threshold and the strictest error-elimination algorithm. Lower-bound total TCR beta diversity was estimated with a nonparametric unseen species model using Euler transformation. TCRdb itself trimmed the public reads at Q25 with fastp, ran MiXCR and retained productive beta chains. Entries that share a CDR3 protein sequence are merged under the most common genes and DNA. TCRdb's processing, not the authors', yielded these V and J calls. The sample profile shows about 720,000 distinct CDR3 sequences; about 24% of them were found once. The ten largest clones add up to roughly a fifth of the sample.

This TCR derives from a man in his sixties or seventies in good health. The V and J segments used are TRBV12-3 or TRBV12-4 and TRBJ1-4; TRBD1 fits 7 bases in the junction. Sequenced input: blood. The sequenced DNA is TGTGCCAGCAGTTCAAGGGGGCAGGGTGAAAAACTGTTTTTT. Translated, it gives CASSSRGQGEKLFF.